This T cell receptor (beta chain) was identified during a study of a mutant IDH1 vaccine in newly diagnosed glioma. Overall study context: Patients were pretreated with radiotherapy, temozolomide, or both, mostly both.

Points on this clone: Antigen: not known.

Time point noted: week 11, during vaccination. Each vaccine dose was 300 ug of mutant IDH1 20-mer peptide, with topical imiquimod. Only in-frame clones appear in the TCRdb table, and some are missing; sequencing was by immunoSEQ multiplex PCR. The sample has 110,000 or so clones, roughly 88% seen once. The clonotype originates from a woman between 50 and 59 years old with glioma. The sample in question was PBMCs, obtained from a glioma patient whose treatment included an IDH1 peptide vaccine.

CDR3 region: CASSLEAPDTQYF. The CDR3 DNA is TGCGCCAGCAGCTTGGAGGCCCCAGATACGCAGTATTTT. The chain combines TRBV5-1 with TRBJ2-3, with no clear D. Trimming took 0 bases from V and 4 from J, leaving 6 bases between them. CDR3 size: 13 residues. CDR1 and CDR2 from the germline V gene are SGHRS and YFSETQ.